The 17 T cell receptor beta chains listed next were all sequenced from one sample in a study of PD-1 and CTLA-4 blockade in melanoma. Sequencing used immunoSEQ multiplex PCR; TCRdb keeps in-frame clones, though not all of them. Here the sample spans 25,000 to 35,000 clones, about 89% being singletons. The sample in question was CD8+ T cells from peripheral blood, obtained before anti-PD-1 treatment. The receptors were gathered from a human donor with melanoma.

The chain's CDR3 is CASSLSGHSNQPQHF. CDR3 bases: TGTGCCAGCAGTTTATCGGGTCATAGCAATCAGCCCCAGCATTTT. The chain employs TRBV27 and TRBJ1-5, with D uncertain. From germline, CDR1 is MNHEY and CDR2 SMNVEV (reference sequence). The CDR3 has 15 amino acids. V was shortened by 0 bases and J by 0 bases, with 6 bases between the two germline ends.

This chain joins TRBV7-8 and TRBJ1-5; D possibly corresponds to TRBD1 (5 bases). Germline V gene lookup returns CDR1 SGHVS and CDR2 FQNEAQ. This CDR3 is 16 amino acids long. Trimming cost V 1 base and J 0 bases, with 10 bases left between them. DNA of the CDR3: TGTGCCAGCAGCTTAGAGGGGCGGCTTAGCAATCAGCCCCAGCATTTT. This codes for CASSLEGRLSNQPQHF.

This clone was detected only once. The chain has TRBV7-9 and TRBJ1-1, with a possible D match to TRBD1 (6 bases). CDR3 size: 13 residues. Germline V gene sequence: CDR1 SEHNR, CDR2 FQNEAQ (reference sequence). The V end lost 0 bases, the J end lost 6 bases, and 8 bases lay between the germline ends. CDR3 DNA: TGTGCCAGCAGCTTAGCCGGGGGCCCTGAAGCTTTCTTT. It encodes CASSLAGGPEAFF.

The CDR3 DNA follows: TGTGCCTGGAGTGGGGGGATAGATACGAACACTGAAGCTTTCTTT. This codes for CAWSGGIDTNTEAFF. The rearrangement links TRBV30 to TRBJ1-1; possible D gene TRBD1, 5 bases. Trimming removed 1 base from V and 1 base from J, with 13 bases in between. Germline-derived CDR1 and CDR2 are GTSNPN and SVGIG (reference sequence). The CDR3 is 15 amino acids.

This chain joins TRBV9 and TRBJ1-1; perhaps TRBD1 as D (5 bases). V lost 0 bases and J 5 bases, leaving 5 bases between the germline ends. The length of the CDR3 is 12 residues. The V gene's germline CDR1 is SGDLS and CDR2 YYNGEE. CDR3 loop: CASSVGGTEAFF. The CDR3 DNA sequence: TGTGCCAGCAGCGTAGGGGGGACTGAAGCTTTCTTT.

A note on this clone: The sample has other DNA sequences that encode this CDR3 too. The V call is TRBV6-5, the J call TRBJ1-6; the D is unclear. This CDR3 has 12 residues. V was clipped by 0 bases and J by 7 bases, with 1 base between them. Germline V gene lookup returns CDR1 MNHEY and CDR2 SVGAGI. This CDR3 reads CASSYSNSPLHF. The CDR3 bases are TGTGCCAGCAGTTACTCCAATTCACCCCTCCACTTT.

The chain joins TRBV19 to TRBJ1-6; a possible D gene is TRBD1 (5 bases). The CDR3 loop spans 13 amino acids. V was trimmed by 3 bases and J by 8 bases, leaving 8 bases between them. The V gene's germline CDR1 is LNHDA and CDR2 SQIVND (reference sequence). The CDR3 region is CASSIGGDSPLHF. In nucleotides, the CDR3 is TGTGCCAGTAGTATCGGGGGAGATTCACCCCTCCACTTT.

The chain recombines TRBV13 with TRBJ2-5; D gene uncertain. This CDR3 region has 13 residues. Germline CDR1 is PRHDT and CDR2 is FYEKMQ (reference sequence). Between the trimmed V and J ends, which lost 0 bases and 3 bases, there was a span of 5 bases. The CDR3 sequence: CASSLGSKETQYF. The CDR3 nucleotides read TGTGCCAGCAGCTTAGGCTCGAAAGAGACCCAGTACTTC.

This chain connects TRBV28 to TRBJ2-2; D possibly corresponds to TRBD1 (6 bases). The CDR3 is 15 amino acids. Germline CDR1 reads MDHEN; CDR2 reads SYDVKM. Trimming stripped 6 bases from V and 6 bases from J, with 17 bases between. CDR3 amino acids: CASRLVGRGPGELFF. The DNA for the CDR3 is TGTGCCAGCAGGCTCGTCGGCAGGGGTCCCGGGGAGCTGTTTTTT.

This clone is a singleton in its sample. The chain joins TRBV7-6 to TRBJ1-1, with D possibly TRBD1 on 5 matching bases. Germline assignment: CDR1 SGHVS and CDR2 FNYEAQ. V lost 4 bases and J 0 bases, leaving 12 bases between the germline ends. The CDR3 has 15 amino acids. The CDR3 is CASSSSTDLNTEAFF. The CDR3 nucleotides read TGTGCCAGCAGCTCGTCGACAGACTTGAACACTGAAGCTTTCTTT.

V usage is TRBV19 and J usage is TRBJ2-3; D is unclear. Germline V gene data show CDR1 as LNHDA and CDR2 as SQIVND (reference sequence). The CDR3 spans 13 residues. V gave up 3 bases and J gave up 4 bases, with 8 bases separating them. In DNA, the CDR3 is TGTGCCAGTAGTATTTTCTTACCAGATACGCAGTATTTT. Encoded protein: CASSIFLPDTQYF.

V gene TRBV5-6 combines with J gene TRBJ1-1, with 9 bases fitting TRBD1. Germline V gene data show CDR1 as SGHDT and CDR2 as YYEEEE. CDR3 length: 15 amino acids. The V segment lost 4 bases and the J segment 1 base; nucleotides outside the gene matches: 5. In DNA, the CDR3 is TGTGCCAGCAGCCGGGGGACAGGGTCGAACACTGAAGCTTTCTTT. It yields the protein CASSRGTGSNTEAFF.

The chain has TRBV28 and TRBJ2-1; 10 positions agree with TRBD2. V gave up 5 bases and J gave up 2 bases; unmatched junction bases: 6. CDR3 length equals 16 residues. CDR1 and CDR2 (germline): MDHEN, SYDVKM. CDR3 in DNA: TGTGCCAGCAGTCCCATCGGACTAGCGGCCTACAATGAGCAGTTCTTC. It yields the protein CASSPIGLAAYNEQFF. Full variable domain (missing parts from reference TRBV28 and TRBJ2-1): DVKVTQSSRYLVKRTGEKVFLECVQDMDHENMFWYRQDPGLGLRLIYFSYDVKMKEKGDIPEGYSVSREKKERFSLILESASTNQTSMYLCASSPIGLAAYNEQFFGPGTRLTVL.

CDR3 in DNA: TGTGCCAGCTCCAGGGAAAACTATGGCTACACCTTC. Translated: CASSRENYGYTF. The J gene is TRBJ1-2, the V gene TRBV7-9, with D possibly matching TRBD1 (5 bases). CDR1 and CDR2 (germline): SEHNR, FQNEAQ (reference sequence). Deletions cut 8 bases from V and 2 bases from J, with 9 bases between. CDR3 length equals 12 residues.

The chain combines TRBV19 with TRBJ2-2; perhaps TRBD2 as D (5 bases). The V end was cut by 7 bases, the J end by 0 bases, with 9 bases between. This CDR3 has 14 residues. Germline V gene lookup returns CDR1 LNHDA and CDR2 SQIVND (reference sequence). For the CDR3, the DNA is TGTGCCAGTATGTCGACTACGAACACCGGGGAGCTGTTTTTT. This codes for CASMSTTNTGELFF.

The chain links TRBV27 to TRBJ2-7; no reliable D call. Germline assignment: CDR1 MNHEY and CDR2 SMNVEV (reference sequence). V shed 4 bases and J shed 2 bases, with 12 bases lying between them. This CDR3 comprises 14 residues. The CDR3 region is CASSSQAGPYEQYF. The CDR3 nucleotides are TGTGCCAGCAGTTCCCAGGCAGGCCCCTACGAGCAGTACTTC.

The chain employs TRBV16 and TRBJ1-6, with TRBD1 matching 7 bases. The germline V gene has CDR1 KGHSY and CDR2 FQNENV. Trimming at V came to 3 bases and at J to 9 bases, leaving 8 bases not matched to a gene. The CDR3 has 15 amino acids. The CDR3 loop reads CASSHTGTAASPLHF. The CDR3 coding sequence is TGTGCCAGCAGCCATACCGGGACAGCGGCTTCACCCCTCCACTTT.